The T cell receptor beta chain described here comes from a study of T cell responses to AZD1222 COVID-19 vaccine. Study background: Pooled together were second doses at about 4 or about 12 weeks. Study-wide findings and caveats: Sampling captured repertoires only after the peak T cell response. A reported finding is that nearly half of spike-specific TCRs target unmutated variant regions.

Trimming removed 10 bases from V and 4 bases from J, with 17 bases in between. Germline CDR1 reads MNHEY; CDR2 reads SMNVEV (reference sequence). The CDR3 consists of 14 residues. Clones were sequenced by immunoSEQ multiplex PCR, and TCRdb holds only the in-frame ones, with some missing. This table has around 140,000 clones, about 94% appearing once. To note about this clone: Its antigen is undetermined.

The material sequenced was peripheral blood, taken on day 0 of AZD1222 vaccination. The TCR sequence derives from an adult in good health. The chain is built from TRBV27 and TRBJ2-1, with D possibly TRBD1 on 7 matching bases. The CDR3: CATYRGGGYNEQFF. The CDR3 DNA reads TGTGCCACCTACAGGGGAGGTGGTTACAATGAGCAGTTCTTC.